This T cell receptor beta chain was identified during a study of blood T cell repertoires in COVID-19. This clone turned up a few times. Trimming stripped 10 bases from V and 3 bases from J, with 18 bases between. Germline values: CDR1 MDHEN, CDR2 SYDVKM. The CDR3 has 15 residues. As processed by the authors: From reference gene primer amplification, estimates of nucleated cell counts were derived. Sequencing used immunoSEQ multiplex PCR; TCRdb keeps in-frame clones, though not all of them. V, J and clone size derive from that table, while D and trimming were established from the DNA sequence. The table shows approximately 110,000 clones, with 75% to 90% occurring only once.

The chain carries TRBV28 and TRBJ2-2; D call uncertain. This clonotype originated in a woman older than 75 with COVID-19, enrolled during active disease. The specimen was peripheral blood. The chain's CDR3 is CATKVGTLDTGELFF. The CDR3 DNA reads TGTGCCACTAAAGTGGGCACCTTAGACACCGGGGAGCTGTTTTTT.